Shown below are 18 T cell receptor beta chains from a single sample sequenced in a study of T-cell reconstitution after alpha-beta-depleted transplantation in children. Preparation of the TCRbeta library used unique molecular identifiers. TCRdb fed the PCR reads into MiXCR, producing one record per CDR3 protein. In the table there are approximately 47,000 distinct CDR3 sequences, about 47% of which are singletons. The sequencing here drew on peripheral blood, taken before TCRalphabeta/CD19-depleted stem cell transplant. Receptors were obtained from a boy under two years old with SCID, due to receive a stem cell transplant.

The chain uses TRBV7-8 and TRBJ1-1; D may be TRBD1 (5 bases). The ends were cut back, 5 bases at V and 5 bases at J, with 12 bases in the middle. Germline values: CDR1 SGHVS, CDR2 FQNEAQ. The CDR3 consists of 13 residues. Here the CDR3 reads CASSVDPGTEAFF. CDR3 DNA sequence: TGTGCCAGCAGCGTAGATCCAGGGACTGAAGCTTTCTTT.

The J gene is TRBJ2-3, the V gene TRBV19, with D maybe TRBD2 (5 bases). Trimming took off 10 bases at V and 9 bases at J, with 17 bases between the two ends. The CDR3 sequence is 12 residues long. Germline V lookup: CDR1 LNHDA, CDR2 SQIVND (reference sequence). CDR3 region: CATSSDYSTQYF. In nucleotides, the CDR3 is TGTGCCACCAGTTCCGACTACTCGACGCAGTATTTT.

The rearrangement uses TRBV12-3 or TRBV12-4 and TRBJ1-2, with 8 bases aligning to TRBD1. This CDR3 comprises 14 residues. Trimming took 7 bases from V and 2 from J; bases not matched to a gene: 6. CDR3: CASNRAGGNYGYTF. The CDR3 DNA reads as TGTGCCAGCAACCGAGCAGGGGGCAACTATGGCTACACCTTC.

This clonotype has more than one count but fewer than ten. As DNA, the CDR3 is TGCAGTGCTAGGTTTGGAAACACCATATATTTT. Its protein product is CSARFGNTIYF. The chain employs TRBV20-1 and TRBJ1-3, with unresolved D. Germline loops: CDR1 DFQATT, CDR2 SNEGSKA (reference sequence). The CDR3 sequence is 11 residues long. Trimming left V 3 bases short and J 3 bases short, with 3 bases between.

This clonotype was seen a handful of times. The chain joins TRBV12-5 to TRBJ2-3, with no clear D. Trimming took 1 base from V and 0 from J, leaving 5 bases between them. The CDR3 consists of 14 residues. The germline V gene encodes CDR1 LGHNT and CDR2 FRNRAP. The CDR3 sequence is CASGLGGSTDTQYF. The CDR3, as DNA: TGTGCTAGTGGTTTGGGAGGCAGCACAGATACGCAGTATTTT. Combining the CDR3 with reference TRBV12-5 and TRBJ2-3 gives the whole variable domain DARVTQTPRHKVTEMGQEVTMRCQPILGHNTVFWYRQTMMQGLELLAYFRNRAPLDDSGMPKDRFSAEMPDATLATLKIQPSEPRDSAVYFCASGLGGSTDTQYFGPGTRLTVL.

This clonotype was detected a few times. The chain joins TRBV7-6 to TRBJ2-2, with 8 nucleotides matching TRBD1. Germline CDR1 SGHVS, CDR2 FNYEAQ. With 1 base clipped from V and 4 bases from J, the junction kept 2 bases outside the gene matches. The CDR3 has 15 residues. For the CDR3, the DNA is TGTGCCAGCAGCTTAGGACAGGGGTCCACCGGGGAGCTGTTTTTT. Protein sequence: CASSLGQGSTGELFF.

This clonotype was detected only a few times. CDR3 DNA sequence: TGTGCCAGCAGCTCCCCCGGGAGCTCTGGGGCCAACGTCCTGACTTTC. This codes for CASSSPGSSGANVLTF. The J gene is TRBJ2-6, the V gene TRBV7-9; possibly TRBD2 for D (6 bases). V was shortened by 4 bases and J by 0 bases, with 10 bases between the two germline ends. CDR1 and CDR2 from the germline V gene are SEHNR and FQNEAQ (reference sequence). CDR3 length equals 16 residues.

As to this clonotype: An end of the junction does not agree with germline; a read error may underlie this. J is TRBJ1-6 and V is TRBV3-1; D is unclear. Germline V gene lookup returns CDR1 LGHDT and CDR2 YNNKEL (reference sequence). This CDR3 comprises 17 residues. DNA of the CDR3: TGTGCCAGCACCCAAGATTTCGCGCGACTACCGGGGACACCCCTCCACTTT. It codes for CASTQDFARLPGTPLHF.

Only a few counts were recorded for this clonotype. Written as DNA, the CDR3 is TGTGCCAGCAGCCGGGAGCGGGGGAACACTGAAGCTTTCTTT. The encoded protein is CASSRERGNTEAFF. The V gene is TRBV5-4, the J gene TRBJ1-1; unclear D gene. Germline lookup yields CDR1 SGHNT and CDR2 YYREEE (reference sequence). CDR3 size: 14 residues. Trimming cost V 4 bases and J 1 base, with 11 bases left between them.

This clonotype was found a few times. The chain combines TRBV7-9 with TRBJ1-6; D is undetermined. This CDR3 contains 14 residues. Germline CDR1 SEHNR, CDR2 FQNEAQ (reference sequence). Trimming removed 7 bases at V and 8 bases at J, with 15 bases between. As DNA, the CDR3 is TGTGCCAGCACCCCCGAGGGAGGGTATTCACCCCTCCACTTT. As protein: CASTPEGGYSPLHF.

This chain uses TRBV6-1 with TRBJ2-3, with TRBD1 matching 8 bases. The ends lost 5 bases at V and 5 bases at J; junction bases unmatched: 12. Per germline, CDR1 MNHNS and CDR2 SASEGT. This CDR3 spans 16 amino acids. The CDR3 sequence: CASSRHTGGRGDTQYF. CDR3 in DNA: TGTGCCAGCAGTCGACATACAGGGGGGAGAGGAGATACGCAGTATTTT.

This chain joins TRBV19 and TRBJ1-5; tentative D call: TRBD1 (5 bases). Trimming removed 6 bases from V and 3 bases from J, with 18 bases in between. The CDR3 covers 16 residues. CDR1 LNHDA and CDR2 SQIVND come from the germline V gene (reference sequence). DNA of the CDR3: TGTGCCAGTAGACCCCGGTTCGGCAGGGACAATCAGCCCCAGCATTTT. Protein product: CASRPRFGRDNQPQHF.

A few counts support this clonotype. Relative to the germline gene, one junction end is altered; a read error may explain this. The chain employs TRBV5-1 and TRBJ1-1; no clear D gene. The CDR3 extends over 13 amino acids. CDR1 is SGHRS, CDR2 YFSETQ, per germline. The CDR3: CASSLALTDGGVF. CDR3 DNA: TGCGCCAGCAGCTTAGCTCTAACGGACGGTGGAGTCTTT.

CDR3 sequence: CASSQGQGVSGNTIYF. The CDR3 region has the DNA TGTGCCAGCAGTCAAGGGCAGGGGGTTTCTGGAAACACCATATATTTT. This sequence joins TRBV6-1 and TRBJ1-3; TRBD1 matches at 7 bases. Germline-derived CDR1 and CDR2 are MNHNS and SASEGT. Trimming removed 5 bases from V and 1 base from J; junction bases left unmatched: 8. The CDR3 extends over 16 amino acids.

The CDR3 nucleotides read TGTGCCAGCAGACAAACCTTGGGGCGCGGGGGCGCCTACAATGAGCAGTTCTTC. Its translation: CASRQTLGRGGAYNEQFF. The V gene is TRBV12-3 or TRBV12-4, the J gene TRBJ2-1; D may be TRBD2 (7 bases). Trimming shortened V by 6 bases and J by 2 bases, and 23 bases separated the two germline ends. The CDR3 is 18 residues long.

The chain has TRBV27 and TRBJ1-6; TRBD1 is a possible D gene (5 bases). The CDR3 is made up of 14 amino acids. CDR1 and CDR2 from the germline V gene are MNHEY and SMNVEV (reference sequence). V lost 5 bases and J 6 bases, leaving 11 bases between the germline ends. The CDR3 DNA reads as TGTGCCAGCAGTCTCGGGGGGACTAATTCACCCCTCCACTTT. Amino acid sequence: CASSLGGTNSPLHF.

This clonotype showed up just a few times. The gene calls are TRBV5-5 and TRBJ1-2; possibly TRBD1 for D (5 bases). V gave up 3 bases and J gave up 0 bases, with 6 bases separating them. The length of the CDR3 is 13 residues. Germline CDR1 and CDR2: SGHKS and YYEKEE (reference sequence). CDR3 sequence (DNA): TGTGCCAGCAGCTCACAGGCTAACTATGGCTACACCTTC. It translates to CASSSQANYGYTF. The full variable domain, with the rest looked up from reference TRBV5-5 and TRBJ1-2, is DAGVTQSPTHLIKTRGQQVTLRCSPISGHKSVSWYQQVLGQGPQFIFQYYEKEERGRGNFPDRFSARQFPNYSSELNVNALLLGDSALYLCASSSQANYGYTFGSGTRLTVV.

V and J are TRBV12-3 or TRBV12-4 and TRBJ1-2, with a weak D call TRBD1 (5 bases). The CDR3 spans 13 residues. The V gene lost 6 bases and the J gene lost 8 bases, with 16 bases spanning the gap. CDR3 in amino acids: CASSTAGRGGYTF. Written as DNA, the CDR3 is TGTGCCAGCAGCACCGCCGGTAGGGGCGGCTACACCTTC.